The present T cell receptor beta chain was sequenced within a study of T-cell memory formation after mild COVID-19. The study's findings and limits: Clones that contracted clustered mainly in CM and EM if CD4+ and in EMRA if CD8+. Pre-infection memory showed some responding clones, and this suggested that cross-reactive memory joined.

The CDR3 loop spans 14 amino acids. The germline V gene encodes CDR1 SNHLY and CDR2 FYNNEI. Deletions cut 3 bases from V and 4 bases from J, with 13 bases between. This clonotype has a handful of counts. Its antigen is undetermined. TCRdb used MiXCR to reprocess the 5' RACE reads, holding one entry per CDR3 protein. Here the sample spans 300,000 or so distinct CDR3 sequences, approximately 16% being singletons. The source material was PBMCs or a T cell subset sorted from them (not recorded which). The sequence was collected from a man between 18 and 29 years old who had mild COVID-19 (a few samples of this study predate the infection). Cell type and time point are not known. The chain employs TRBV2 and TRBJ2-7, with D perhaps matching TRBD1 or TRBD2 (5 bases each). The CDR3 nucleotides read TGTGCCAGCAGTGACCAGGGAGTAGGGTACGAGCAGTACTTC. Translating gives CASSDQGVGYEQYF.